This T cell receptor (beta chain) comes out of a study of post-analysis software for immune sequencing data. Researchers reported that TCR beta cDNA libraries carried unique molecular identifiers. Around 500,000 cDNA molecules were obtained from around 0.96 to 9.9 million T cells. TCRdb re-called the PCR reads through MiXCR, storing one row per CDR3 protein. The sample has around 400,000 distinct CDR3 sequences; over 30% are singletons. Whole-study findings and limits: F-measure co-clustering was strong for batch-matched samples. When patients were compared with controls, roughly five TRBV segments were more frequent, TRBV5-6, TRBV5-1 and TRBV20-1 among them. Controls' normalized Chao1 diversity significantly exceeded that of multiple sclerosis patients.

In the case of this clonotype: What it binds is unknown.

Looked up from germline, CDR1 is ENHRY and CDR2 is SYGVKD. After removal of 4 bases from V and 7 bases from J, the junction contained 5 bases not matched to a gene. The CDR3 runs 13 residues. The specimen was blood. The source of this sequence is a girl aged 2 to 10 with multiple sclerosis. The genes are TRBV10-3 and TRBJ2-7, with 9 bases aligning to TRBD1. DNA for the CDR3: TGTGCCATCAGTGTCGTCGGGACAGGGGAGCAGTACTTC. It codes for CAISVVGTGEQYF.